These 5 T cell receptor beta chains originate from one sample sequenced in a study of Graves' ophthalmopathy and Graves' hyperthyroidism. The study amplified TCR beta CDR3 regions using RNA transcripts. Investigators did first-round RT-PCR with HTBI primers, then second-round multiplex PCR. TCRdb reprocessed the multiplex PCR reads with MiXCR, giving one entry per CDR3 protein. The profile shows approximately 1.2 million distinct CDR3 sequences, 35% to 40% of them singletons. The sequencing input was peripheral blood or thyroid tissue (not recorded which). These receptors came from an adult man with Graves' hyperthyroidism.

The chain uses TRBV10-3 and TRBJ1-2; D might be TRBD1 (5 bases). Trimming cost V 2 bases and J 4 bases, with 14 bases left between them. CDR3 length equals 15 residues. The V gene's germline CDR1 is ENHRY and CDR2 SYGVKD. The CDR3: CAISEGGNSGYGYTF. The CDR3 coding sequence is TGTGCCATCAGTGAGGGGGGGAACAGCGGCTATGGCTACACCTTC.

This clonotype was counted at least ten times. The rearrangement uses TRBV7-6 and TRBJ2-7; the D gene is possibly TRBD2 (5 bases). Germline V gene data show CDR1 as SGHVS and CDR2 as FNYEAQ. V was pared by 1 base and J by 2 bases, with 15 bases between. The CDR3 covers 16 residues. The CDR3 loop is CASSLDTDGEPYEQYF. CDR3 nucleotides: TGTGCCAGCAGCTTAGATACTGACGGGGAACCCTACGAGCAGTACTTC. Full variable domain (rest looked up from reference TRBV7-6 and TRBJ2-7): GAGVSQSPRYKVTKRGQDVALRCDPISGHVSLYWYRQALGQGPEFLTYFNYEAQQDKSGLPNDRFSAERPEGSISTLTIQRTEQRDSAMYRCASSLDTDGEPYEQYFGPGTRLTVT.

This clonotype was found many times. The chain employs TRBV10-3 and TRBJ2-7; no definite D call. Germline V gives CDR1 ENHRY, CDR2 SYGVKD. This CDR3 has 12 residues. Trimming took 8 bases from V and 5 from J, leaving 13 bases between them. The CDR3 loop is CAIRSTVNEQYF. The CDR3 DNA is TGTGCCATCCGGTCCACGGTGAACGAGCAGTACTTC.

This clonotype was seen at least ten times. The CDR3, as DNA: TGCAGCGTTGATACCGGGACAGGGATATTCTACGAGCAGTACTTC. It is translated as CSVDTGTGIFYEQYF. The V and J genes are TRBV29-1 and TRBJ2-7; TRBD1 matches at 9 bases. Per the germline V gene, CDR1 is SQVTM and CDR2 is ANQGSEA. The junction had 9 bases not matched to a gene; V was cut back by 3 bases and J by 3 bases. The CDR3 runs to 15 residues.

This rearrangement joins TRBV7-9 to TRBJ1-2, with a weak D call TRBD1 (6 bases). The V gene lost 6 bases and the J gene lost 6 bases, with 20 bases spanning the gap. Germline assignment: CDR1 SEHNR and CDR2 FQNEAQ (reference sequence). The CDR3 has 15 amino acids. As DNA, the CDR3 is TGTGCCAGCAGACCACAGGGACGGCGAAGTAATGGCTACACCTTC. This sequence encodes CASRPQGRRSNGYTF. Variable domain in full (rest from reference TRBV7-9 and TRBJ1-2): DTGVSQNPRHKITKRGQNVTFRCDPISEHNRLYWYRQTLGQGPEFLTYFQNEAQLEKSRLLSDRFSAERPKGSFSTLEIQRTEQGDSAMYLCASRPQGRRSNGYTFGSGTRLTVV.